Included here is one T cell receptor beta chain sequence, with context. The sample belongs to a study of cytotoxic CD8 clonotypes in ibrutinib-treated CLL. About the research overall: Among the patients, around ten presented as relapsed/refractory and about 16 as treatment-naive; around 18 showed unmutated IGHV. Response sampling occurred after a median approximately 12 months of treatment (range 6 to 36).

Cryopreserved PBMCs yielded about 2.1 micrograms of genomic DNA for TCR beta libraries. The CDR3 has 14 amino acids. The V gene lost 5 bases and the J gene lost 7 bases, with 14 bases spanning the gap. Germline lookup yields CDR1 MNHEY and CDR2 SMNVEV (reference sequence). Libraries were prepared by immunoSEQ multiplex PCR; TCRdb keeps only in-frame clonotypes and omits some of them. The repertoire holds about 140,000 clones, with 75% to 95% as singletons. The specimen comprised PBMCs, sampled after 12 months of ibrutinib treatment. The chain has TRBV27 and TRBJ1-4; TRBD1 might be the D (5 bases). This TCR came from a human donor with chronic lymphocytic leukemia. The CDR3 DNA sequence: TGTGCCAGCAGTGGGGGAGGGGTTGGTGAAAAACTGTTTTTT. Its protein is CASSGGGVGEKLFF.